This record covers a single T cell receptor (beta chain). Its antigen is undetermined. The data were taken from a study of graft-versus-host responses after intestinal transplantation. Whole-study findings and limits: Those patients showing graft-donor T cell macrochimerism displayed high graft-versus-host to host-versus-graft clonal ratios in allografts. GvH clones were found in recipient marrow; some appeared first in ileum or blood.

V was pared by 5 bases and J by 5 bases, with 10 bases between. CDR3 length: 12 amino acids. Germline V gene sequence: CDR1 SGHTA, CDR2 FQGTGA. Data came from immunoSEQ multiplex PCR; TCRdb stores just in-frame clones and leaves some out. The repertoire consists of roughly 100,000 clones, with approximately 93% occurring once and the leading ten covering 1.2%. Sequences were derived from unstimulated CD8+ T cells sorted from spleen or lymph node cells, sampled before intestinal transplant. The chain uses TRBV7-3 and TRBJ2-7; D gene uncertain. The source of this sequence is a human donor who received an intestinal transplant. This CDR3 is CASSDQGNEQYF. Here the CDR3 DNA reads TGTGCCAGCAGCGATCAAGGCAACGAGCAGTACTTC.